This note documents a single TCR beta chain sequence. The sample belongs to a study of beta chain features in type 1 diabetes. TCRB transcripts that were expressed got sequenced, as all of the isolated RNA had been reverse transcribed. Only in-frame clones appear in the TCRdb table, and some are missing; sequencing was by immunoSEQ multiplex PCR. The sample has fewer than 200,000 clones; under 9.5% are singletons. Germline CDR1 reads SGHTA; CDR2 reads FQGNSA. The CDR3 has 14 residues. Deletions cut 4 bases from V and 3 bases from J, with 13 bases between. The receptor was isolated from a man in his late teens or twenties in good health. The rearrangement joins TRBV7-2 to TRBJ2-7; tentative D call: TRBD2 (6 bases). Material for sequencing was central memory CD4+ T cells from blood. The chain's CDR3 is CASSSPGGRYEQYF. The CDR3, as DNA: TGTGCCAGCAGCTCCCCCGGGGGACGCTACGAGCAGTACTTC.